One T cell receptor (beta chain) is described in this entry. The target of this receptor is not known. No per-base quality is available; no much larger clone lies one base away. Using the deep immunoSEQ assay, multiplex PCR amplified TCR CDR3 regions from genomic DNA. For each cell subset, the extracted genomic DNA was distributed evenly across all wells of several immunoSEQ 96-well plates, and each plate served as one replicate. For sorted subsets, approximately 190 ng genomic DNA, equal to approximately 30,000 T cell genomes, was loaded into each replicate PCR. Purified libraries were measured with a Qubit 3.0 fluorometer, size-checked on a Bioanalyzer 2100, and measured again with the KAPA Library Quantification kit. Every immunoSEQ 96-well plate was sequenced on a dedicated single-read 150-cycle Illumina NextSeq 550 flow cell. The study's processing was this. Because only junctional sequences without quality scores were contained in the immunoSEQ output, filtering matching that applied to full-length reads could not be performed. To assign V/J genes and CDR3, sequences were annotated against IMGT germline references using PyIR, a Python wrapper for IgBLAST v1.9. Reads were removed for weak V/J assignments (E-value above 1e-6), missing CDR3, stop codons, out-of-frame junctions, or ambiguous translated residues. A V3J clonotype was defined by an identical inferred V gene, J gene, and CDR3 amino acid sequence. The percentage overlap between two repertoires was calculated by dividing the number of shared unique clonotypes by the size of the smaller repertoire. Richness of each repertoire was evaluated using RTK rarefaction, the Chao1 estimator, and Recon v2.1 estimates of unobserved clonotypes. For all TCRbeta clonotypes obtained by the gDNA method from a handful of donors, generation probabilities were computed with OLGA. In TCRdb, the immuneACCESS table is reduced to in-frame sequences with V and J assigned. These tables do not hold every clone; where another copy was compared, an unresolved V gene accounts for under half, and the others remain unexplained. V and J calls and clone size come straight from that table; D and trimming were deduced from the DNA. The sample table shows 2 million or so clones, and 90% to 95% are seen once. Jointly, the top ten make up 0.1% to 0.15% of the sample.

V was cut back by 0 bases and J by 2 bases, leaving a gap of 8 bases between them. The CDR3 runs 15 residues from the cysteine to the phenylalanine. Only CDR3 DNA is held: 45 bases, read in frame from base 1. The germline V gene supplies CDR1 SNHLY and CDR2 FYNNEI. Healthy HIV-negative adults with no recently reported acute infections or vaccinations were included as donors. Only Caucasian adults living in Nashville, Tennessee, USA were represented among the donors. CD4+ T cells were enriched by magnetic negative selection; naive cells were then positively selected on CD45RA, and the negative fraction formed the memory subset. Blood was collected by leukapheresis, and PBMCs were isolated by Ficoll-Histopaque density gradient centrifugation and then cryopreserved in liquid nitrogen vapor phase. Analytical flow cytometry was used to check the purity and quantity of each magnetically sorted T cell population. From each sorted fraction, genomic DNA was isolated and quantified by UV absorbance on a Nanodrop 2000c.

The record originates from a study of shared clonotypes between healthy human individuals (dated by TCRdb to 2018 to 2020). Study-level background: A couple of women and three men aged 18 to 49 years were included in the cohort. For each donor, CD4 naive and CD4 memory were each given three plates, CD8 naive was given two plates, and CD8 memory was given one plate. To estimate repertoire size and how much clonotypes are shared between individuals, the study performed deep sequencing of blood TCR repertoires from a handful of healthy adults. Libraries were prepared and TCR repertoires were sequenced by different laboratories using diverse techniques, in order to increase sequencing depth and limit assay-specific biases. Each donor's leukapheresis produced roughly between roughly 0.85 and 9.5 billion PBMCs.

Findings and caveats that apply to the study as a whole: Because the study included a small number of donors, the genetic and exposure-history diversity represented was limited. Sharing across a few donors was observed for around 5% of naive CD4, 3% to 4% of naive CD8, roughly 2.4% of memory CD4, and around 0.4% of memory CD8 clonotypes. Naive subsets generally had larger estimated clonotype richness than memory subsets. Pairwise subsampling indicated that sequencing depth was expected to affect the degree of clonotype sharing among donors. Only blood was sampled, and tissue TCR repertoires likely differ from those in blood. Higher generation probabilities were observed for clonotypes shared by all four sorted-subset donors than for non-shared clonotypes. Incomplete sequencing was indicated by rarefaction of sorted-subset datasets, despite the large sequencing depth.

The rearrangement combines TRBV2 with TRBJ1-3, with TRBD1 tentatively as D gene (5 bases match). This TCR was recovered from a man younger than 35 in good health. The specimen sequenced was naive CD4+ T cells sorted from blood. The cell subset or site label corresponds to: CD45RA+ positively selected. The CDR3 in this case is CASSEAQGAGNTIYF. The DNA sequence is as follows: TGTGCCAGCAGTGAAGCGCAAGGGGCTGGAAACACCATATATTTT.